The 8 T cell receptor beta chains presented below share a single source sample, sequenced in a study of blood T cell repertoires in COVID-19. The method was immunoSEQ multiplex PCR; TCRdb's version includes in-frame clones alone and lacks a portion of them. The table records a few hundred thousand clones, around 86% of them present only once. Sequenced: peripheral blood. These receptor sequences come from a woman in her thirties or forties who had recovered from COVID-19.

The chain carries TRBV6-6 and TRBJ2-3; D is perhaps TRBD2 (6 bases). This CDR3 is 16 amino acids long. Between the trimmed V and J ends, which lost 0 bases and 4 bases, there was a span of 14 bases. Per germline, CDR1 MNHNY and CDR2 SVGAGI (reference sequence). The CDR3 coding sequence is TGTGCCAGCAGTTACTCTCGGGGGTATGGATCAGATACGCAGTATTTT. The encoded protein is CASSYSRGYGSDTQYF.

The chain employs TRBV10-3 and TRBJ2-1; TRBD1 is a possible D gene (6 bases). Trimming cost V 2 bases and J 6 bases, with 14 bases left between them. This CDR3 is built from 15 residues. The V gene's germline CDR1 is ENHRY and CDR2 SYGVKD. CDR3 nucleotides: TGTGCCATCAGTGAGCTGGGGGCCCCTTCCAATGAGCAGTTCTTC. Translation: CAISELGAPSNEQFF.

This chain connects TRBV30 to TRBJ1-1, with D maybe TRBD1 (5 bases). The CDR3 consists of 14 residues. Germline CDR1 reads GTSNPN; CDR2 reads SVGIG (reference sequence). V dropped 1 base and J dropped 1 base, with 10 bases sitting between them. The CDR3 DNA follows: TGTGCCTGGAGTGGGGGGGGTAGGAACACTGAAGCTTTCTTT. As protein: CAWSGGGRNTEAFF.

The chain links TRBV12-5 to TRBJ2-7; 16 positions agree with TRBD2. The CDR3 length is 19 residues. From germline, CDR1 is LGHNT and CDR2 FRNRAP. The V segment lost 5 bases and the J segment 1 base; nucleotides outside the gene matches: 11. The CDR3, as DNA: TGTGCTAGTGGTCCACCGGGACTAGCGGGAGGGCCGGGATCCTACGAGCAGTACTTC. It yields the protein CASGPPGLAGGPGSYEQYF.

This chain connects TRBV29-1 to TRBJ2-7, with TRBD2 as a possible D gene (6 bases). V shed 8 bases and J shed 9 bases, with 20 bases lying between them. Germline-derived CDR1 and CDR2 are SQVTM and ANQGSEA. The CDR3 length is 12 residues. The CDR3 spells CSTRTPPGGQYF. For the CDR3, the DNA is TGCAGCACACGGACACCACCCGGGGGGCAGTACTTC.

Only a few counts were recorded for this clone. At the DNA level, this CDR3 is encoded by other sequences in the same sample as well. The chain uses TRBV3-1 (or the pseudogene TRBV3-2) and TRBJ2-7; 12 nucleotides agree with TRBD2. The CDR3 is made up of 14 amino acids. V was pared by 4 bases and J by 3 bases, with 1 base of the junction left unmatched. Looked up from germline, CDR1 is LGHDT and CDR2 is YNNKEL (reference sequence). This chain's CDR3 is CASSPTSGSYEQYF. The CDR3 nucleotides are TGTGCCAGCAGCCCGACTAGCGGGAGCTACGAGCAGTACTTC.

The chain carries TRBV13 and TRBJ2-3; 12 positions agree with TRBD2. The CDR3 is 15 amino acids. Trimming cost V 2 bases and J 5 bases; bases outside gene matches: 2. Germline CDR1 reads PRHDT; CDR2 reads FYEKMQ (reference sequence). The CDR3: CASSLRLAGVDTQYF. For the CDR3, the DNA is TGTGCCAGCAGCTTAAGACTAGCGGGAGTAGATACGCAGTATTTT.

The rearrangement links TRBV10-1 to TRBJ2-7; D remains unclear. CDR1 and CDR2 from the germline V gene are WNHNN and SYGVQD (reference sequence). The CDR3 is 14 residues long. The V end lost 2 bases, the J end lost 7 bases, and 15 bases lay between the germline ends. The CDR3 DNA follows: TGCGCCAGCAGTGAGCGGCTAGGATTGTCGGAGCAGTACTTC. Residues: CASSERLGLSEQYF.